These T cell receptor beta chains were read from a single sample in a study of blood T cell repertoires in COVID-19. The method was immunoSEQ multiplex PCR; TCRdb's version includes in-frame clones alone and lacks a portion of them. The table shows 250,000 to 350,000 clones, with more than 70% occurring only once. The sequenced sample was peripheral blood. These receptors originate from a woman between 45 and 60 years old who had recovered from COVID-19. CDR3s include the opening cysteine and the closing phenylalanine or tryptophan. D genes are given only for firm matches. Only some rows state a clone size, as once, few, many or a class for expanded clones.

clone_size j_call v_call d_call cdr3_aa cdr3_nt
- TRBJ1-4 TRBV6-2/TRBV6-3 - CASSYSPESGKLFF TGTGCCAGCAGTTACTCACCAGAATCGGGAAAACTGTTTTTT
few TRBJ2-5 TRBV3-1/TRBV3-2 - CASSQGRGKRDLGETQYF TGTGCCAGCAGCCAAGGGAGGGGGAAGCGGGATTTGGGAGAGACCCAGTACTTC
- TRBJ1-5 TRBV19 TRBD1 CASTLQGEVGAQHF TGTGCCAGTACCCTACAGGGGGAGGTTGGGGCCCAGCATTTT
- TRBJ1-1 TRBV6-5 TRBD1 CASGTGGFTEAFF TGTGCCAGCGGTACAGGGGGCTTTACTGAAGCTTTCTTT
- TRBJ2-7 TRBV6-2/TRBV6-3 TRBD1 CASSWTGLSEQYF TGTGCCAGCAGTTGGACAGGGTTGAGCGAGCAGTACTTC
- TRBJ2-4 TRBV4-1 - CASSQNLPITGTKNIQYF TGCGCCAGCAGCCAGAACCTCCCGATTACCGGGACCAAAAACATTCAGTACTTC
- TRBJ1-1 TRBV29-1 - CSVRGEVIGAFF TGCAGCGTTAGGGGTGAGGTGATCGGAGCTTTCTTT
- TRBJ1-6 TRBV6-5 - CASNSRGVGDSPLHF TGTGCCAGCAACTCACGGGGGGTGGGTGATTCACCCCTCCACTTT
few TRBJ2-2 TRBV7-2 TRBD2 CASSTRLAINTGELFF TGTGCCAGCAGCACTCGACTAGCGATAAACACCGGGGAGCTGTTTTTT
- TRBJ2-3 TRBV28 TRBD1 CASSTGQTDTQYF TGTGCCAGCAGTACGGGACAGACAGATACGCAGTATTTT
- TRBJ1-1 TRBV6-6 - CASTPSGAGTEAFF TGTGCCAGCACTCCTTCAGGGGCGGGCACTGAAGCTTTCTTT
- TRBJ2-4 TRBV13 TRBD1 CASSNVRQGRNIQYF TGTGCCAGCAGCAATGTAAGACAGGGGCGAAACATTCAGTACTTC
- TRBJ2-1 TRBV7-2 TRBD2 CASSHGAGGGNEQFF TGTGCCAGCAGTCACGGAGCGGGAGGTGGAAATGAGCAGTTCTTC
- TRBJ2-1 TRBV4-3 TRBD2 CASSRSFSGGLINEQFF TGCGCCAGCAGCCGGTCATTTAGCGGGGGTTTAATCAATGAGCAGTTCTTC
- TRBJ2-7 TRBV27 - CASSPRQDYEQYF TGTGCCAGCAGTCCGCGACAGGACTACGAGCAGTACTTC
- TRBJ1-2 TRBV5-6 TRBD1 CASRRQGLNYGYTF TGTGCCAGCAGGAGACAGGGGCTTAACTATGGCTACACCTTC
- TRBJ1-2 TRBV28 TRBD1 CASSLDRQGAYGYTF TGTGCCAGCAGTTTAGATCGACAGGGGGCGTATGGCTACACCTTC
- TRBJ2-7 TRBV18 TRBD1 CASSNRGYEQYF TGTGCCAGCTCAAACAGGGGTTACGAGCAGTACTTC
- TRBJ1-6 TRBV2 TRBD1 CASSDMGQAASPLHF TGTGCCAGCAGTGATATGGGACAGGCAGCTTCACCCCTCCACTTT
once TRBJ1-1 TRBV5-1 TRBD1 CASSPGQGATEAFF TGCGCCAGCAGCCCTGGACAGGGGGCCACTGAAGCTTTCTTT
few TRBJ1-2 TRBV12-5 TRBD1 CASGTGTGGYYGYTF TGTGCTAGTGGAACCGGGACAGGGGGCTACTATGGCTACACCTTC
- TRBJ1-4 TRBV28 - CASTLGGGGEKLFF TGTGCCAGCACCCTAGGGGGGGGCGGTGAAAAACTGTTTTTT
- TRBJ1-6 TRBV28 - CASSTTVLWNSPLHF TGTGCCAGCAGTACGACAGTTCTTTGGAATTCACCCCTCCACTTT
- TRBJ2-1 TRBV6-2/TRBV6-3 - CASSASEQFF TGTGCCAGCAGCGCTAGTGAGCAGTTCTTC
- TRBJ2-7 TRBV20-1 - CSASFAGSREQYF TGCAGTGCTAGTTTTGCGGGTAGCCGCGAGCAGTACTTC
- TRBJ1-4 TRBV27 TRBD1 CASSSRGRNEKLFF TGTGCCAGCAGTTCCAGGGGGCGGAATGAAAAACTGTTTTTT
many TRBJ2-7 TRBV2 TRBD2 CASSGTSGIHEQYF TGTGCCAGCAGTGGGACTAGCGGGATCCACGAGCAGTACTTC
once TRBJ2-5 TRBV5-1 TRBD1 CASSSGQQETQYF TGCGCCAGCAGCTCGGGACAGCAAGAGACCCAGTACTTC
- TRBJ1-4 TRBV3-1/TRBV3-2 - CASSQGGLQNEKLFF TGTGCCAGCAGCCAAGGGGGACTGCAGAATGAAAAACTGTTTTTT
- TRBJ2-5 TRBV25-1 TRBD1 CASSGLTGGGGETQYF TGTGCCAGCAGTGGGCTTACAGGGGGCGGAGGGGAGACCCAGTACTTC
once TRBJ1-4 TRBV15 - CATSSRQQATNEKLFF TGTGCCACCAGCAGTCGACAGCAGGCAACTAATGAAAAACTGTTTTTT
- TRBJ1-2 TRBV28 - CAILAFKGGKFVDGYTF TGTGCCATCCTCGCGTTCAAAGGGGGAAAGTTTGTCGATGGCTACACCTTC
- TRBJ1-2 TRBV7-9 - CASSLGADRPYGYTF TGTGCCAGCAGCTTAGGAGCGGACAGACCCTATGGCTACACCTTC
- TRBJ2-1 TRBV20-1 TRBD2 CSASGYRSGRAYNEQFF TGCAGTGCTAGTGGGTATCGGAGCGGGAGGGCCTACAATGAGCAGTTCTTC
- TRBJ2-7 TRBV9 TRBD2 CASSLGTSGVYEQYF TGTGCCAGCAGCCTAGGGACTAGCGGGGTCTACGAGCAGTACTTC
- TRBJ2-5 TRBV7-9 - CASSLGQQETQYF TGTGCCAGCAGCTTAGGTCAGCAAGAGACCCAGTACTTC
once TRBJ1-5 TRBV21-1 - CASSLGGSYEPQHF TGTGCCAGCAGCCTCGGGGGGAGTTATGAGCCCCAGCATTTT
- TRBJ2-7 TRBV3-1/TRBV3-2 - CASSQDGREQYF TGTGCCAGCAGCCAAGATGGGCGAGAACAGTACTTC
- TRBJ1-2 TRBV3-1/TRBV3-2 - CASSYRLRQKNGYTF TGTGCCAGCAGCTACCGGCTTCGACAGAAAAATGGCTACACCTTC
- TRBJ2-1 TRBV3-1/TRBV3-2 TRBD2 CASSTSGGYNEQFF TGTGCCAGCAGTACTAGCGGGGGGTACAATGAGCAGTTCTTC
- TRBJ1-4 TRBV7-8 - CASSLARIATNEKLFF TGTGCCAGCAGCCTAGCGCGGATTGCAACTAATGAAAAACTGTTTTTT
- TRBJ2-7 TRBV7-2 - CASSLNRNPAEQYF TGTGCCAGCAGCCTAAACAGAAACCCAGCCGAGCAGTACTTC
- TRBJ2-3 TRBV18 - CASSPPGTSTDTQYF TGTGCCAGCTCACCACCAGGGACTAGCACAGATACGCAGTATTTT
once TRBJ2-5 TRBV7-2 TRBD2 CASRIAGGRETQYF TGTGCCAGCAGGATAGCGGGGGGGCGTGAGACCCAGTACTTC
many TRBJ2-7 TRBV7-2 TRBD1 CASSLASSRTGYYEQYF TGTGCCAGCAGCTTAGCGAGTAGCCGGACAGGATACTACGAGCAGTACTTC
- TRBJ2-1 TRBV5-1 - CASTHTGGTLNEQFF TGCGCCAGCACCCACACAGGTGGGACATTGAATGAGCAGTTCTTC
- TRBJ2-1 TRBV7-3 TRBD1 CASSRWGTGSYNEQFF TGTGCCAGCAGCCGCTGGGGGACAGGGTCCTACAATGAGCAGTTCTTC
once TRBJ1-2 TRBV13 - CASSIKGVRGYTF TGTGCCAGCAGCATAAAGGGGGTCCGAGGCTACACCTTC